The rows below give T cell receptor beta chains drawn from one sample of a study of blood T cell repertoires in COVID-19. TCRdb's copy holds only in-frame clones and misses some; the assay was immunoSEQ multiplex PCR. The data show 90,000 to 120,000 clones, around four fifths seen once. The sequencing sample was made of peripheral blood. The receptors originated from a man in his 70s with acute or convalescent COVID-19. Each CDR3 is given without its conserved first and last residue. The order of the fields is J gene, D gene, V gene, CDR3 protein. D genes are given only for firm matches.

TRBJ1-6	TRBD1	TRBV6-2/TRBV6-3	ASSDRQGPNSPLH
TRBJ2-1	-	TRBV24-1	ATSDAGVKEEQF
TRBJ2-5	TRBD1	TRBV25-1	ASESWTGGLETQY
TRBJ2-7	-	TRBV12-3/TRBV12-4	ASRRDPGYEQY
TRBJ2-1	TRBD2	TRBV29-1	SAVLAGTAYNEQF
TRBJ1-2	TRBD1	TRBV19	ASHEGAGANYGYT
TRBJ1-1	TRBD1	TRBV11-2	ASSPWDRENTEAF
TRBJ1-2	-	TRBV6-5	ASSYSGYGYT
TRBJ2-5	TRBD2	TRBV10-2	ASSASSGGRETQY
TRBJ1-1	-	TRBV5-1	ASSLDTHTEAF
TRBJ2-2	TRBD1	TRBV5-1	ASSREKGAGTGELF